This TCR beta chain was identified in a study of T cell repertoires in cytomegalovirus infection. Findings and caveats of the study: The ex vivo response was dominated by HLA-C-restricted CMV-specific TCR beta clonotypes. Identification of carriers of CMV plus the relevant HLA was performed using cumulative public TCR beta family frequency.

V was shortened by 3 bases and J by 7 bases, with 9 bases between the two germline ends. Germline CDR1 MDHEN, CDR2 SYDVKM. The CDR3 spans 12 residues. This clonotype was found many times. What it binds is not known. TCRdb recomputed calls from the reads with MiXCR, one row per CDR3 protein. The table lists about 600,000 distinct CDR3 sequences, 20% to 25% of them singletons, with roughly 8% in the top ten. This rearrangement joins TRBV28 to TRBJ1-1; no firm D call. Specimen: CD8+ T cells from PBMCs. The sequence came from a human donor in good health (CMV status not recorded). Some clones in this sample may be carry-over from other donors' samples. The CDR3 is CASSFPRVEAFF. Written as DNA, the CDR3 is TGTGCCAGCAGTTTCCCCCGAGTTGAAGCTTTCTTT.